The entry below gives a single TCR beta chain sequence along with its context. The sample is drawn from a study of T-cell reconstitution after alpha-beta-depleted transplantation in children. The TCRbeta library was prepared with unique molecular identifiers. TCRdb called the PCR reads again in MiXCR, with one record for every CDR3 protein. The repertoire has roughly 350,000 distinct CDR3 sequences, approximately 10% of them found once; the top ten carry approximately 2.3%. V was cut by 0 bases and J by 5 bases, with 8 bases left in between. The CDR3 spans 14 residues. Germline values: CDR1 MNHEY, CDR2 SVGAGI.

The material sequenced was PBMCs from the stem cell graft donor, taken from the stem cell graft. The rearrangement uses TRBV6-5 and TRBJ2-4, with D perhaps TRBD1 or TRBD2 (5 bases each). The clonotype was recovered from a human donor who donated a stem cell graft to a child with acute lymphoblastic leukemia. The CDR3 DNA follows: TGTGCCAGCAGTTACTCGAGGGGCCAAAACATTCAGTACTTC. It yields the protein CASSYSRGQNIQYF.